This T cell receptor beta chain is from a study of cytomegalovirus exposure and HLA in healthy donors. Study results and caveats: When the data were analyzed later, several of the most significant clusters appeared to be linked to common viral pathogens.

PCR employed 60 Vbeta and 13 Jbeta primers. Some clones are missing from TCRdb's copy, which holds only in-frame ones; the method was immunoSEQ multiplex PCR. Of about 150,000 clones in the sample, approximately 9% are singletons; the top ten hold about 1.7%. The V gene lost 2 bases and the J gene lost 4 bases, with 11 bases spanning the gap. The CDR3 totals 15 residues. The germline gives CDR1 SGHNT, CDR2 YENEEA. This clone was seen a few times. Its antigen is as yet unknown. The chain is built from TRBV11-3 and TRBJ2-2, with TRBD1 as a possible D gene (6 bases). The sequenced sample was PBMCs. The receptor comes from a male donor in good health and CMV-seronegative. For the CDR3, the DNA is TGTGCCAGCAGCTTATCGGGACATCTCACCGGGGAGCTGTTTTTT. This sequence encodes CASSLSGHLTGELFF.